A selection of T cell receptor beta chains follows, all from one sample in a study of immune cell composition in non-small cell lung cancer. Produced via immunoSEQ multiplex PCR; TCRdb's table is partial and in-frame only. In the table there are about 3,400 clones, under 75% of which are singletons. Sequencing input: lung tumor tissue. Receptor source: a human donor with non-small cell lung cancer. Each CDR3 is given with its conserved first and last residue. The order of the fields is clone size, D gene, J gene, V gene, CDR3 protein, CDR3 DNA. A D gene is named only where the DNA matches it firmly. Clone size appears in some rows only: once, few, many, or a class for an expanded clone.

clone_size: NA
d_call: TRBD2
j_call: TRBJ2-7
v_call: TRBV7-8
cdr3_aa: CASSLVSGNYEQYF
cdr3_nt: TGTGCCAGCAGCTTAGTAAGCGGGAACTACGAGCAGTACTTC

clone_size: NA
d_call: NA
j_call: TRBJ2-3
v_call: TRBV19
cdr3_aa: CASSTMVPDTQYF
cdr3_nt: TGTGCCAGTAGCACTATGGTTCCAGATACGCAGTATTTT

clone_size: NA
d_call: NA
j_call: TRBJ2-1
v_call: TRBV28
cdr3_aa: CASIRGGSYNEQFF
cdr3_nt: TGTGCCAGCATTCGGGGAGGCTCCTACAATGAGCAGTTCTTC

clone_size: NA
d_call: TRBD1
j_call: TRBJ1-1
v_call: TRBV5-4
cdr3_aa: CASSARDRDTEAFF
cdr3_nt: TGTGCCAGCAGCGCCCGGGACAGGGACACTGAAGCTTTCTTT

clone_size: NA
d_call: TRBD2
j_call: TRBJ2-2
v_call: TRBV9
cdr3_aa: CASSGGGSPHGELFF
cdr3_nt: TGTGCCAGCAGCGGAGGCGGGAGCCCCCACGGGGAGCTGTTTTTT

clone_size: NA
d_call: TRBD1
j_call: TRBJ1-1
v_call: TRBV6-4
cdr3_aa: CASSEGQVNTEAFF
cdr3_nt: TGTGCCAGCAGTGAGGGACAGGTAAACACTGAAGCTTTCTTT

clone_size: few
d_call: NA
j_call: TRBJ2-7
v_call: TRBV5-4
cdr3_aa: CASSLDGGEQYF
cdr3_nt: TGTGCCAGCAGCTTAGACGGGGGCGAGCAGTACTTC

clone_size: NA
d_call: NA
j_call: TRBJ2-1
v_call: TRBV30
cdr3_aa: CAWGLSSVSKFF
cdr3_nt: TGTGCCTGGGGCCTCTCTAGCGTTTCGAAGTTCTTC

clone_size: NA
d_call: NA
j_call: TRBJ2-1
v_call: TRBV7-9
cdr3_aa: CASSSSGTYEQFF
cdr3_nt: TGTGCCAGCAGCAGCTCCGGGACATATGAGCAGTTCTTC

clone_size: NA
d_call: TRBD1
j_call: TRBJ2-2
v_call: TRBV7-9
cdr3_aa: CASSHLGGANTGELFF
cdr3_nt: TGTGCCAGCAGCCACTTAGGGGGCGCGAACACCGGGGAGCTGTTTTTT

clone_size: NA
d_call: TRBD1
j_call: TRBJ1-5
v_call: TRBV27
cdr3_aa: CASSLHRGLNQPQHF
cdr3_nt: TGTGCCAGCAGTTTGCACAGGGGGCTCAATCAGCCCCAGCATTTT

clone_size: NA
d_call: TRBD1
j_call: TRBJ1-2
v_call: TRBV29-1
cdr3_aa: CSVSGQGVRGYTF
cdr3_nt: TGCAGCGTTTCGGGACAGGGCGTACGGGGCTACACCTTC

clone_size: large
d_call: TRBD1
j_call: TRBJ1-2
v_call: TRBV6-5
cdr3_aa: CASSYSLDRAIGYTF
cdr3_nt: TGTGCCAGCAGTTATTCGCTAGACAGGGCCATTGGCTACACCTTC

clone_size: NA
d_call: NA
j_call: TRBJ2-5
v_call: TRBV28
cdr3_aa: CASSYQGWQETQYF
cdr3_nt: TGTGCCAGCAGTTACCAGGGATGGCAAGAGACCCAGTACTTC

clone_size: once
d_call: TRBD1
j_call: TRBJ1-1
v_call: TRBV7-3
cdr3_aa: CASSRTRDSSNTEAFF
cdr3_nt: TGTGCCAGCAGCCGCACCCGGGACAGCTCTAACACTGAAGCTTTCTTT

clone_size: few
d_call: NA
j_call: TRBJ1-1
v_call: TRBV2
cdr3_aa: CASSETGPNTEAFF
cdr3_nt: TGTGCCAGCAGTGAAACAGGCCCGAACACTGAAGCTTTCTTT

clone_size: NA
d_call: NA
j_call: TRBJ1-1
v_call: TRBV7-2
cdr3_aa: CASSTQENTEAFF
cdr3_nt: TGTGCCAGCAGCACCCAGGAGAACACTGAAGCTTTCTTT

clone_size: NA
d_call: NA
j_call: TRBJ2-3
v_call: TRBV6-6
cdr3_aa: CASMPSLRATDTQYF
cdr3_nt: TGTGCCAGCATGCCTAGCCTCCGAGCCACAGATACGCAGTATTTT

clone_size: NA
d_call: TRBD1
j_call: TRBJ1-3
v_call: TRBV4-3
cdr3_aa: CASSQKGGQEPGNTIYF
cdr3_nt: TGCGCCAGCAGCCAAAAAGGGGGCCAAGAACCTGGAAACACCATATATTTT

clone_size: NA
d_call: TRBD1
j_call: TRBJ2-1
v_call: TRBV18
cdr3_aa: CASARTGDGNEQFF
cdr3_nt: TGTGCCAGCGCCCGGACAGGGGACGGCAATGAGCAGTTCTTC

clone_size: few
d_call: NA
j_call: TRBJ2-6
v_call: TRBV7-2
cdr3_aa: CASSPRVPGANVLTF
cdr3_nt: TGTGCCAGCAGCCCCCGCGTACCTGGGGCCAACGTCCTGACTTTC

clone_size: NA
d_call: NA
j_call: TRBJ1-1
v_call: TRBV27
cdr3_aa: CASSPLAVLNTEAFF
cdr3_nt: TGTGCCAGCAGTCCGCTAGCTGTCCTGAACACTGAAGCTTTCTTT

clone_size: NA
d_call: TRBD2
j_call: TRBJ2-7
v_call: TRBV9
cdr3_aa: CASSVGLLAGGDEQYF
cdr3_nt: TGTGCCAGCAGCGTAGGTCTCCTAGCGGGAGGGGACGAGCAGTACTTC

clone_size: large
d_call: NA
j_call: TRBJ2-7
v_call: TRBV14
cdr3_aa: CASSQDRSYEQYF
cdr3_nt: TGTGCCAGCAGCCAAGATCGGTCCTACGAGCAGTACTTC